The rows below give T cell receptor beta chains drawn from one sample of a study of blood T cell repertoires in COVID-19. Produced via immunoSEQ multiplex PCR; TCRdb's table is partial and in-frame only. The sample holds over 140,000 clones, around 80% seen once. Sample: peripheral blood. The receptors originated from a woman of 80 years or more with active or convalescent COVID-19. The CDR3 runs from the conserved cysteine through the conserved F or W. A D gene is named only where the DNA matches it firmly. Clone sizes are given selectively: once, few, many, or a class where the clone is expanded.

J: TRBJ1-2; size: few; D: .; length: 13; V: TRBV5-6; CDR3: CASSLGQNYGYTF; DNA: TGTGCCAGCAGCTTGGGTCAGAACTATGGCTACACCTTC
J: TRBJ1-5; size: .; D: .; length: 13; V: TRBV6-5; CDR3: CASSRVGNQPQHF; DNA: TGTGCCAGCAGTCGGGTGGGCAATCAGCCCCAGCATTTT
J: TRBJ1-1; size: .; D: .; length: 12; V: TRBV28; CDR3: CASTGGARIAFF; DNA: TGTGCCAGCACCGGGGGGGCTCGGATTGCTTTCTTT
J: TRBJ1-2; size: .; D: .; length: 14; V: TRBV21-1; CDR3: CASRRRTASYGYTF; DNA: TGTGCCAGCAGGCGTCGTACAGCTTCATATGGCTACACCTTC
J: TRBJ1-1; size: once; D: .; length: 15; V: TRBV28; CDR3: CASSQGGPMNTEAFF; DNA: TGTGCCAGCAGTCAGGGCGGACCCATGAACACTGAAGCTTTCTTT
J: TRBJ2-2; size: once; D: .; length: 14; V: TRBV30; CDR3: CAWSGGVLVGELFF; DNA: TGTGCCTGGAGTGGCGGCGTACTGGTTGGGGAGCTGTTTTTT
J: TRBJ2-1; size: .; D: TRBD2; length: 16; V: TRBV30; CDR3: CAWSRLAGGSYNEQFF; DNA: TGTGCCTGGAGTCGACTAGCGGGGGGATCCTACAATGAGCAGTTCTTC
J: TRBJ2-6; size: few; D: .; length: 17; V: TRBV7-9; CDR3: CASSLGTTGSGANVLTF; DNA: TGTGCCAGCAGCTTAGGAACGACAGGCTCTGGGGCCAACGTCCTGACTTTC
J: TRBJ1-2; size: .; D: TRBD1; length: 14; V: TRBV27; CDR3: CASRPGQFNYGYTF; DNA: TGTGCCAGCAGACCGGGACAGTTTAACTATGGCTACACCTTC
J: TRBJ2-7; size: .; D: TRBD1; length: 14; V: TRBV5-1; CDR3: CASSYGTGGYEQYF; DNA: TGCGCCAGCAGCTACGGGACAGGGGGCTACGAGCAGTACTTC
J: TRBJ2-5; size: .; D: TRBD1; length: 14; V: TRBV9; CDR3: CARNFGTGVETQYF; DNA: TGTGCCAGGAACTTCGGGACAGGGGTTGAGACCCAGTACTTC
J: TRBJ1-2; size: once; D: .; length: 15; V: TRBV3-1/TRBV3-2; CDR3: CASSPRGGKGHGYTF; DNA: TGTGCCAGCAGCCCCCGCGGGGGGAAGGGTCATGGCTACACCTTC
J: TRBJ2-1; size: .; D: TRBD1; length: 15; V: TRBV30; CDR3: CAWSVPDRDANEQFF; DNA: TGTGCCTGGAGTGTACCGGACAGGGACGCCAATGAGCAGTTCTTC
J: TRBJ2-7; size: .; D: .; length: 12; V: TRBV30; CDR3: CAWRVATYEQYF; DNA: TGTGCCTGGAGGGTAGCTACCTACGAGCAGTACTTC
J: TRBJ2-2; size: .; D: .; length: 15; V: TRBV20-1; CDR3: CSASGRGRDTGELFF; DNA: TGCAGTGCTAGTGGGAGGGGGCGCGACACCGGGGAGCTGTTTTTT
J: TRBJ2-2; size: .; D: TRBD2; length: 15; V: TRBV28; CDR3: CASRVTSGRIGELFF; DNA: TGTGCCAGCAGGGTGACTAGCGGACGGATTGGGGAGCTGTTTTTT
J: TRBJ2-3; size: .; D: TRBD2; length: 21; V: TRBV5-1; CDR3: CASSLRYSGGAAYADTDTQYF; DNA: TGCGCCAGCAGCTTGAGGTATAGCGGGGGGGCCGCGTACGCCGACACAGATACGCAGTATTTT
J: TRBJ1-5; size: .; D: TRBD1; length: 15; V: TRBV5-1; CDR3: CASRETTGVVQPQHF; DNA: TGCGCCAGCCGAGAGACTACAGGGGTGGTGCAGCCCCAGCATTTT
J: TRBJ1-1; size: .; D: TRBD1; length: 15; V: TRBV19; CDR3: CASSRQGGLNTEAFF; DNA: TGTGCCAGTAGCCGACAGGGGGGGCTGAACACTGAAGCTTTCTTT
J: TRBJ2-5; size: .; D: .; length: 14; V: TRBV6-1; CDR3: CASSDGVQRETQYF; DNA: TGTGCCAGCAGTGACGGGGTCCAGAGGGAGACCCAGTACTTC
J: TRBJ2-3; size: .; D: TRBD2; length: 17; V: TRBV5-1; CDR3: CASSLLTSGGTTDTQYF; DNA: TGCGCCAGCAGCTTGTTGACTAGCGGGGGGACAACAGATACGCAGTATTTT
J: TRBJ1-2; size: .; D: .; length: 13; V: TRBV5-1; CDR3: CASSLAGPSGYTF; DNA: TGCGCCAGCAGCTTGGCAGGGCCCTCTGGCTACACCTTC
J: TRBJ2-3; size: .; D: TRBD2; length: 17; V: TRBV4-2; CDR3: CASSQGPWAGEGDTQYF; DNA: TGTGCCAGCAGCCAAGGACCCTGGGCGGGGGAGGGAGATACGCAGTATTTT
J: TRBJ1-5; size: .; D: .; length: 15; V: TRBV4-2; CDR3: CASSQVGGGQQPQHF; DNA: TGTGCCAGCAGCCAAGTGGGGGGGGGTCAGCAGCCCCAGCATTTT
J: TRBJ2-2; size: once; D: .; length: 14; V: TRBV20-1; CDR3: CSASKARGTGELFF; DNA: TGCAGTGCTAGTAAAGCTAGAGGCACCGGGGAGCTGTTTTTT
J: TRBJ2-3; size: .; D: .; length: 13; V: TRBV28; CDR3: CASSLRRSDTQYF; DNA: TGTGCCAGCAGTTTACGTAGATCAGATACGCAGTATTTT
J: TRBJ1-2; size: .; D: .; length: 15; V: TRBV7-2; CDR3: CASSLGNPRVYGYTF; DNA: TGTGCCAGCAGCTTAGGAAATCCGCGTGTCTATGGCTACACCTTC
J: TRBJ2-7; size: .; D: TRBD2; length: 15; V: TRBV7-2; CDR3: CASSLEISGNYEQYF; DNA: TGTGCCAGCAGCTTAGAAATTAGCGGGAATTACGAGCAGTACTTC
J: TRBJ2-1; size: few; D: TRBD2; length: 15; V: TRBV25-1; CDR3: CASTQTGTSGVSQFF; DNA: TGTGCCAGCACCCAGACCGGGACTAGCGGGGTATCGCAGTTCTTC
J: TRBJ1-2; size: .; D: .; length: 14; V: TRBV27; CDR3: CASSPQDSNYGYTF; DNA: TGTGCCAGCAGTCCACAGGACAGCAACTATGGCTACACCTTC
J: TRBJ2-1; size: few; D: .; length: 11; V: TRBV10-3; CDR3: CAISETGEQFF; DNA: TGTGCCATCAGTGAAACAGGAGAGCAGTTCTTC